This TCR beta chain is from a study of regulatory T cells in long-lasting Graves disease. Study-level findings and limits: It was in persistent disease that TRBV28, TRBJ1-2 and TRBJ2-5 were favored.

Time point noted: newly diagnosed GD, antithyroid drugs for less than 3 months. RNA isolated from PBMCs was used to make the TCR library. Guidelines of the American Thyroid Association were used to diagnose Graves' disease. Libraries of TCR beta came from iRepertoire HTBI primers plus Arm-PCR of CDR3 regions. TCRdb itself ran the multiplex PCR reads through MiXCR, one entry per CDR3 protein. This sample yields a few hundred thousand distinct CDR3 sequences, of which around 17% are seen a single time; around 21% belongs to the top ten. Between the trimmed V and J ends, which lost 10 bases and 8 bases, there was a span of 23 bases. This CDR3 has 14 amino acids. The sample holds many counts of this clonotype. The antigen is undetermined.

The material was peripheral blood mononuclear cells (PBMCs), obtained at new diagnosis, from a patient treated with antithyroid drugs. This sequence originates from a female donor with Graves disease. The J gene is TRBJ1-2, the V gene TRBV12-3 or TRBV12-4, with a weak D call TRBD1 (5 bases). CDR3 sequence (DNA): TGTGCCATCAACCCTTGGGGGGGTACGGGGGGCTACACCTTC. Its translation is CAINPWGGTGGYTF.